This T cell receptor beta chain was obtained from a study of control samples from healthy donors and cancer patients. Clones were sequenced by immunoSEQ multiplex PCR, and TCRdb holds only the in-frame ones, with some missing. This sample's clone table lists some 190,000 clones. Per germline, CDR1 MNHEY and CDR2 SVGAGI. The V gene end was trimmed by 8 bases and the J gene end by 5 bases; junction bases not matched to a gene: 14. The CDR3 has 15 amino acids. Sequenced: blood. The sequence came from a woman aged 30 to 39 in good health. The rearrangement uses TRBV6-5 and TRBJ1-2; 7 bases match TRBD1. CDR3 protein: CASRDRVPSPYGYTF. The CDR3 DNA reads as TGTGCCAGCCGAGACAGGGTCCCATCCCCTTATGGCTACACCTTC.